This TCR beta chain was recovered during a study of technical replicates of blood from a few donors (dated by TCRdb to 2017 to 2019). The CDR3 contains 13 residues, cysteine and phenylalanine counted. Just CDR3 DNA is preserved here, 39 bases in frame from base 1. V loses 0 bases of germline sequence and J loses 5 bases, and the interval between the two ends is 7 bases. As encoded in the germline V gene (reference sequence), CDR1 is SEHNR while CDR2 is FQNEAQ. In regard to this clone: Its cognate antigen has yet to be identified. Base qualities are missing; no much larger clone stands one base away. Other DNA variants within this sample encode the same CDR3.

The library relied on the immunoSEQ multiplex PCR assay. In its TCRdb copy, this immuneACCESS table keeps in-frame sequences only and misses some clones. Where compared with another copy, unresolved V genes explain less than half of these, and the others have no known cause. This sample holds over 65,000 clones; nearly 95% were observed only once. Of the sample, around 0.25% falls within the top ten clones. This receptor chain uses TRBV7-9 and TRBJ1-2; D gene: possibly TRBD1, on 6 matching bases. The sequencing input was T cells isolated from PBMCs. This TCR came from a human donor in good health. CDR3 reads: CASSLAGGYGYTF. The sequenced DNA is TGTGCCAGCAGCTTAGCAGGGGGTTATGGCTACACCTTC.